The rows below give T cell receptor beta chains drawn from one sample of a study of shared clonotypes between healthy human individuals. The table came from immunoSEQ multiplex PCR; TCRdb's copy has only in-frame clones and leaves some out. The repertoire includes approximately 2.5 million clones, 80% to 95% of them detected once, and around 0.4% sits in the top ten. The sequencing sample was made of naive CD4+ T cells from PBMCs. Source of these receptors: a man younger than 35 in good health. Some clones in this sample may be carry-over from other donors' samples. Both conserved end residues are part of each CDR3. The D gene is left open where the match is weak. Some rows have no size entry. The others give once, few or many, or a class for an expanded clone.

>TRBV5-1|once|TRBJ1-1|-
CASSLGIPMNTEAFF
TGCGCCAGCAGCTTGGGCATTCCCATGAACACTGAAGCTTTCTTT
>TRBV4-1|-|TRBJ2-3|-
CASSQDGQLLADTQYF
TGCGCCAGCAGCCAAGATGGTCAACTGTTGGCAGATACGCAGTATTTT
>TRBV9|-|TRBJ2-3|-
CASGYRASTDTQYF
TGTGCCAGCGGTTACAGGGCTAGCACAGATACGCAGTATTTT
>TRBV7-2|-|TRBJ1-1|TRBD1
CASSLAVGRGQDTEAFF
TGTGCCAGCAGCTTAGCGGTTGGGAGGGGGCAAGACACTGAAGCTTTCTTT
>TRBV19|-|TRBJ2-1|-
CASSQSSYNEQFF
TGTGCCAGTAGCCAGAGCTCCTACAATGAGCAGTTCTTC
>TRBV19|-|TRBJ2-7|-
CASSIDSRAYEQYF
TGTGCCAGTAGTATAGATAGCCGAGCCTACGAGCAGTACTTC
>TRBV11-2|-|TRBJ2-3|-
CASSLDRAFALDTQYF
TGTGCCAGCAGCTTAGATCGAGCGTTTGCATTAGATACGCAGTATTTT
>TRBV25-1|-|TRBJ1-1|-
CASSEGGRRGAFF
TGTGCCAGCAGTGAGGGGGGTAGGCGAGGGGCTTTCTTT
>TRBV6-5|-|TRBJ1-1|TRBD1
CASSLYRGLGTEAFF
TGTGCCAGCAGTTTGTACAGGGGGCTTGGCACTGAAGCTTTCTTT
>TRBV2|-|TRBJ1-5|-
CATSPQINQPQHF
TGTGCCACCAGCCCACAGATCAATCAGCCCCAGCATTTT
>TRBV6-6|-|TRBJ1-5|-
CASSVFSQPQHF
TGTGCCAGCAGTGTTTTCAGTCAGCCCCAGCATTTT
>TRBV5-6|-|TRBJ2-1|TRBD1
CASSRWPGQGSSYNEQFF
TGTGCCAGCAGCCGTTGGCCGGGACAGGGGAGCTCCTACAATGAGCAGTTCTTC
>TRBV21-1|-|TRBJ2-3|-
CASSKEGSGTSGTHTDTQYF
TGTGCCAGCAGCAAAGAGGGCTCCGGGACTAGCGGGACCCACACAGATACGCAGTATTTT
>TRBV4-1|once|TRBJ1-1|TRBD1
CASRGQGEGTEAFF
TGCGCCAGCAGGGGACAGGGGGAGGGCACTGAAGCTTTCTTT
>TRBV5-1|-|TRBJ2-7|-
CASSLEFSGAAYEQYF
TGCGCCAGCAGCTTGGAGTTTTCGGGAGCGGCCTACGAGCAGTACTTC
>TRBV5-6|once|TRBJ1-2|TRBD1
CASSPGQGAGYGYTF
TGTGCCAGCAGCCCAGGACAGGGGGCTGGCTATGGCTACACCTTC
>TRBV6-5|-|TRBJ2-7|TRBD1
CASRRPTGDGEQYF
TGTGCCAGCAGGCGACCTACAGGGGACGGCGAGCAGTACTTC
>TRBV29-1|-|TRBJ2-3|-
CSVEGWGVDTQYF
TGCAGCGTTGAGGGTTGGGGGGTGGATACGCAGTATTTT
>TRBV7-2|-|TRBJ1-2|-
CASRLGHPNGYTF
TGTGCCAGCAGGTTGGGACACCCGAATGGCTACACCTTC
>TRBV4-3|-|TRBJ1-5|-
CASSQDRGGRGWPQHF
TGCGCCAGCAGCCAAGATCGGGGTGGACGGGGATGGCCCCAGCATTTT
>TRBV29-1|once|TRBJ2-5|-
CSANWGEETQYF
TGCAGCGCCAACTGGGGGGAAGAGACCCAGTACTTC
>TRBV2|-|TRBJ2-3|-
CASSETGFTYTQYF
TGTGCCAGCAGCGAAACGGGGTTTACATATACGCAGTATTTT
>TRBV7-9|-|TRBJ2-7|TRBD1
CASSLASGTGGGEQYF
TGTGCCAGCAGCTTAGCATCCGGGACAGGGGGAGGCGAGCAGTACTTC
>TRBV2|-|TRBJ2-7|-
CASSASRSPWSYEQYF
TGTGCCAGCAGCGCCTCCCGGTCCCCTTGGTCCTACGAGCAGTACTTC
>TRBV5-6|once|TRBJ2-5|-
CASSTRTSALRETQYF
TGTGCCAGCAGCACCCGGACATCCGCTTTGAGGGAGACCCAGTACTTC
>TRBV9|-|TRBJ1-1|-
CASSATPMNTEAFF
TGTGCCAGCAGCGCGACACCGATGAACACTGAAGCTTTCTTT
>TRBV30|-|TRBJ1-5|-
CAWSVEVPDYSNQPQHF
TGTGCCTGGAGTGTTGAGGTCCCAGATTATAGCAATCAGCCCCAGCATTTT
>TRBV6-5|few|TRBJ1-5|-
CASSYGQGNQPQHF
TGTGCCAGCAGTTACGGGCAGGGCAATCAGCCCCAGCATTTT
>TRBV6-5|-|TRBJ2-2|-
CASSYSRQTGELFF
TGTGCCAGCAGTTACTCGAGGCAGACCGGGGAGCTGTTTTTT
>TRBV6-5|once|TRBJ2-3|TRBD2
CAIRRSGRSTDTQYF
TGTGCCATCCGACGTAGCGGGAGAAGCACAGATACGCAGTATTTT
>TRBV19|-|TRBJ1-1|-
CASSNGRTNTEAFF
TGTGCCAGTAGTAACGGCAGGACAAACACTGAAGCTTTCTTT
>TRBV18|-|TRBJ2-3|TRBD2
CASSPPSGRTDTQYF
TGTGCCAGCTCACCACCTAGCGGGAGAACAGATACGCAGTATTTT
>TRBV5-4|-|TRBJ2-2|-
CASRRTGTIDTGELFF
TGTGCCAGCAGGCGAACAGGGACGATAGACACCGGGGAGCTGTTTTTT
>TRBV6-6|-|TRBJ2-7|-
CASSLRGEQYF
TGTGCCAGCAGCCTACGAGGAGAGCAGTACTTC
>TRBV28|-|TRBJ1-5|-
CASSPAGVDQPQHF
TGTGCCAGCAGCCCCGCCGGGGTCGATCAGCCCCAGCATTTT
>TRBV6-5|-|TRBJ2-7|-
CASSYGGASYEQYF
TGTGCCAGCAGTTACGGGGGGGCTAGCTACGAGCAGTACTTC
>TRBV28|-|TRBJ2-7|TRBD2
CASSLSDHSGNYEQYF
TGTGCCAGCAGTTTAAGCGATCACAGCGGGAACTACGAGCAGTACTTC
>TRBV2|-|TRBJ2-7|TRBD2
CASRNLAGAYYEQYF
TGTGCCAGCAGAAATTTGGCGGGAGCATACTACGAGCAGTACTTC
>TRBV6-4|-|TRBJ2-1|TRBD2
CASSAESGRGESEQFF
TGTGCCAGCAGTGCGGAAAGCGGGAGGGGGGAATCTGAGCAGTTCTTC
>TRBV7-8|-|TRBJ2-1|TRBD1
CASSLEGQGAVYNEQFF
TGTGCCAGCAGCTTAGAAGGTCAGGGGGCTGTCTACAATGAGCAGTTCTTC
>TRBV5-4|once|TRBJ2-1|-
CASSLGAGSSYNEQFF
TGTGCCAGCAGCTTGGGGGCAGGGAGCTCCTACAATGAGCAGTTCTTC
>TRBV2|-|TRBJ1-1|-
CASSDRGGVNTEAFF
TGTGCCAGCAGTGACCGTGGAGGGGTGAACACTGAAGCTTTCTTT
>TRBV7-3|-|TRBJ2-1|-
CASSLLVGPNEQFF
TGTGCCAGCAGCTTACTCGTAGGGCCTAATGAGCAGTTCTTC
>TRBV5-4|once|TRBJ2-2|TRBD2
CASSSGTSGTDGELFF
TGTGCCAGCAGCTCTGGGACTAGCGGGACTGACGGGGAGCTGTTTTTT
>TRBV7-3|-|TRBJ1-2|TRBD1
CASSPGTGRFYTF
TGTGCCAGCAGCCCTGGGACAGGGAGATTCTACACCTTC
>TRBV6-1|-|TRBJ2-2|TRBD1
CASSDPAGQGADGELFF
TGTGCCAGCAGTGATCCAGCCGGACAGGGGGCCGACGGGGAGCTGTTTTTT
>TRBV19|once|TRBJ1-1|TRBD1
CASSTRTGTRGTEAFF
TGTGCCAGTAGTACCCGGACAGGAACGAGGGGAACTGAAGCTTTCTTT
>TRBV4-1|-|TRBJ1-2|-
CASSQVGQGRRYGYTF
TGCGCCAGCAGCCAAGTCGGTCAGGGGAGGAGATATGGCTACACCTTC
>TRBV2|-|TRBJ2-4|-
CASQQESGENIQYF
TGTGCCAGCCAACAGGAATCAGGGGAAAACATTCAGTACTTC
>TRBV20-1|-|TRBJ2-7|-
CSAGHRNEQYF
TGCAGTGCTGGGCACAGAAACGAGCAGTACTTC
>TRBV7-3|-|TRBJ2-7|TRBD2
CASSLGTSGTLEQYF
TGTGCCAGCAGCCTAGGGACTAGCGGGACCCTCGAGCAGTACTTC
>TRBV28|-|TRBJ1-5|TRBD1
CASRLAGGVHQPQHF
TGTGCCAGCAGGCTAGCAGGGGGAGTGCATCAGCCCCAGCATTTT
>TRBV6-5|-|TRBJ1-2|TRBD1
CASTQGQGTHYTF
TGTGCCAGCACTCAGGGACAGGGGACCCACTACACCTTC
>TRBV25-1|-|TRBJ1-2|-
CASSESMGQLYGYTF
TGTGCCAGCAGTGAATCGATGGGGCAGCTCTATGGCTACACCTTC
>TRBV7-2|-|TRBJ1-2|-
CASSLVRAILGYTF
TGTGCCAGCAGCTTAGTAAGGGCCATTCTTGGCTACACCTTC
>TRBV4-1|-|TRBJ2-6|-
CASSQAGIRVQGGANVLTF
TGCGCCAGCAGCCAAGCGGGCATCAGGGTACAGGGTGGGGCCAACGTCCTGACTTTC
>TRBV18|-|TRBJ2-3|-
CASSRGRRRAADTQYF
TGTGCCAGCTCACGAGGAAGGCGTAGAGCGGCAGATACGCAGTATTTT
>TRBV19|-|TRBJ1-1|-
CASSIPLRQKGTEAFF
TGTGCCAGTAGTATCCCCCTCAGACAGAAAGGCACTGAAGCTTTCTTT
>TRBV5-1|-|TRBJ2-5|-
CASSLRPRQETQYF
TGCGCCAGCAGCCTCCGACCGAGACAAGAGACCCAGTACTTC
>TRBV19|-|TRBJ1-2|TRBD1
CASISQPGQGAPYGYTF
TGTGCCAGTATTTCCCAACCGGGACAGGGGGCACCCTATGGCTACACCTTC